Sequencing of this T cell receptor beta chain was carried out in a study of cytomegalovirus exposure and HLA in healthy donors. About the research overall: From HLA-typed donors, an early data release held about 85 million unique TCRs. Study-level results: A later analysis reportedly found fewer N-insertions in an Asian-associated ancestry cluster than the approximately 670-donor mean.

Use of 60 Vbeta and 13 Jbeta primers characterized the PCR. The data were produced by immunoSEQ multiplex PCR, yet TCRdb's version contains in-frame clones alone and is incomplete. The table includes about 130,000 clones, 60% to 75% detected once. To note about this clone: Its antigen remains unknown.

This CDR3 has 16 amino acids. Per germline, CDR1 KGHSH and CDR2 LQKENI. The sequenced sample consisted of PBMCs. The rearrangement uses TRBV18 and TRBJ2-5; D is ambiguous. The J call could be wrong; TRBJ2-7 is a better fit for the DNA end. The sequence was collected from a human donor in good health. The CDR3 reads CASSPPERSPSYEQYF. The DNA for the CDR3 is TGTGCCAGCTCACCACCGGAGCGTTCCCCTTCCTACGAGCAGTACTTC.